The 8 T cell receptor beta chains below were found in one sample sequenced in a study of CD8 T cells in ankylosing spondylitis. TCRdb called the 5' RACE reads again in MiXCR, with one record for every CDR3 protein. The sample consists of about 240,000 distinct CDR3 sequences, 8.6% of them appearing once. Sequenced input: blood, either unsorted or a sorted T cell fraction (not recorded which). These receptors were obtained from a male donor with ankylosing spondylitis or in good health (not recorded which).

This clonotype is medium-sized within its sample. This sequence joins TRBV15 and TRBJ2-7, with 9 bases that match TRBD1. CDR1 is LNHNV, CDR2 YYDKDF, per germline (reference sequence). The trim removed 4 bases at V and 6 bases at J, leaving 10 bases unmatched. The CDR3 has 15 amino acids. CDR3 protein: CATSNTGGEPSEQYF. In DNA, the CDR3 is TGTGCCACCAGCAATACAGGGGGCGAACCCTCCGAGCAGTACTTC.

V usage is TRBV30 and J usage is TRBJ2-1, with TRBD2 matching over 11 bases. Losses at the gene ends were 1 base for V and 10 bases for J; bases not matched to a gene: 6. CDR3 length: 14 amino acids. Germline lookup yields CDR1 GTSNPN and CDR2 SVGIG (reference sequence). CDR3 coding DNA: TGTGCCTGGAGTGGTGGACTAGCGGGTTGGGAGCAGTTCTTC. Residues: CAWSGGLAGWEQFF.

This clonotype has a count of ten or more. This chain joins TRBV7-2 and TRBJ2-1; D remains ambiguous. Germline values: CDR1 SGHTA, CDR2 FQGNSA. The CDR3 contains 13 residues. Trimming pared 4 bases from V and 6 bases from J, leaving 10 bases between. Written as DNA, the CDR3 is TGTGCCAGCAGCTCTCGGGTGGGCAATGAGCAGTTCTTC. It translates to CASSSRVGNEQFF.

This clonotype was counted at least ten times. This sequence joins TRBV19 and TRBJ1-5; TRBD1 matches 9 bases. This CDR3 region has 16 residues. The germline CDR1 and CDR2 sequences are LNHDA and SQIVND (reference sequence). The V gene end was trimmed by 5 bases and the J gene end by 3 bases; junction bases not matched to a gene: 8. CDR3 sequence: CASSSVGQGHNQPQHF. DNA of the CDR3: TGTGCCAGTAGTTCCGTAGGACAGGGGCACAATCAGCCCCAGCATTTT.

This clonotype showed up many times. The V call is TRBV20-1, the J call TRBJ1-1; D not certain. The CDR3 totals 12 residues. Trimming stripped 3 bases from V and 1 base from J, with 6 bases between. Germline assignment: CDR1 DFQATT and CDR2 SNEGSKA (reference sequence). Written as DNA, the CDR3 is TGCAGTGCTAGCCCTGGGAACACTGAAGCTTTCTTT. Amino acids: CSASPGNTEAFF.

This clonotype has ten or more counts. This chain uses TRBV27 with TRBJ2-7; 13 positions match TRBD2. CDR1 is MNHEY and CDR2 is SMNVEV in the germline V gene (reference sequence). V lost 5 bases and J lost 3; bases outside the gene matches: 7. There are 16 residues in the CDR3. In DNA, the CDR3 is TGTGCCAGCAGTCCTGGGACTAGCGGGGTTTACTACGAGCAGTACTTC. It specifies CASSPGTSGVYYEQYF.

This clonotype was seen repeatedly, ten times or more. The CDR3 DNA reads as TGTGCCAGTAGTATTGAAAGAGCACCGGGTGGCTACACCTTC. Amino acids: CASSIERAPGGYTF. The rearrangement uses TRBV19 and TRBJ1-2; D unclear. Between the trimmed V and J ends, which lost 3 bases and 7 bases, there was a span of 15 bases. From germline, CDR1 is LNHDA and CDR2 SQIVND (reference sequence). The CDR3 loop spans 14 amino acids.

This clonotype has a count of ten or more. V is TRBV6-2 or TRBV6-3 and J is TRBJ2-3; D is unclear. The CDR3 runs 15 residues. V lost 4 bases and J lost 6, with 17 bases in between. CDR1 is MNHEY and CDR2 is SVGEGT in the germline V gene. The CDR3 reads CASSWTSASVDTQYF. As DNA, the CDR3 is TGTGCCAGCAGTTGGACCTCGGCCTCGGTGGATACGCAGTATTTT.